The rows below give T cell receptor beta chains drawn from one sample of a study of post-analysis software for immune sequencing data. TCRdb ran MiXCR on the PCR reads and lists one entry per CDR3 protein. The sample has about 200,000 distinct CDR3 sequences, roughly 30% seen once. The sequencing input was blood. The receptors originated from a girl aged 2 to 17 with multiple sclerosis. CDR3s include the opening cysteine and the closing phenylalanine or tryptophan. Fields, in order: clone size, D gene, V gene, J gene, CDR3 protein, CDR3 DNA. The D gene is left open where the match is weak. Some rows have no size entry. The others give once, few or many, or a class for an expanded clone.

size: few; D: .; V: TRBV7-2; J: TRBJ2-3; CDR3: CASSSYITRTDTQYF; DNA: TGTGCCAGCAGCTCTTATATAACCCGCACAGATACGCAGTATTTT
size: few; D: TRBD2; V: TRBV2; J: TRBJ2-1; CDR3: CASSEGLAGGKAWFF; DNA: TGTGCCAGCAGTGAAGGGTTAGCGGGAGGGAAGGCGTGGTTCTTC
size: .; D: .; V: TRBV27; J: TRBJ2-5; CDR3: CASSLGQLETQYF; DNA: TGTGCCAGCAGCTTAGGGCAGTTAGAGACCCAGTACTTC
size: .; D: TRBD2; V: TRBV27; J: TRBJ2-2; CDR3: CASTSGRAHGELFF; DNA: TGTGCCAGCACTAGCGGGAGGGCCCACGGGGAGCTGTTTTTT
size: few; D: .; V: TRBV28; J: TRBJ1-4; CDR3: CASSLYEKLFF; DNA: TGTGCCAGCAGTTTATACGAAAAACTGTTTTTT
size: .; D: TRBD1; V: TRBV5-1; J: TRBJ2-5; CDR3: CASSPVQGVPYNEQYF; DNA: TGCGCCAGCAGCCCCGTCCAGGGGGTCCCCTACAATGAGCAGTACTTC
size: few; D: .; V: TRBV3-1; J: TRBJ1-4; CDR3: CASRESTNEKLFF; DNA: TGTGCCAGCAGAGAGTCAACTAATGAAAAACTGTTTTTT
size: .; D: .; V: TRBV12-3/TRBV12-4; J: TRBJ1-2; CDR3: CASSFGGQGSYGYTF; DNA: TGTGCCAGCAGTTTCGGAGGACAAGGGAGCTATGGCTACACCTTC
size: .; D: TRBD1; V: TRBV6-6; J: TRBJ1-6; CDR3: CASRSGQYNSPLHF; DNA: TGTGCCAGCAGGTCGGGACAGTATAATTCACCCCTCCACTTT
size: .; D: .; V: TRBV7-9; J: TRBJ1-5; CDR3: CASSRGEGGNQPQHF; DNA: TGTGCCAGCAGCCGGGGGGAGGGAGGCAATCAGCCCCAGCATTTT
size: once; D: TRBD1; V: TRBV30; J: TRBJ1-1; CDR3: CAWSTTGGDEAFF; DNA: TGTGCCTGGAGCACGACAGGGGGCGATGAAGCTTTCTTT
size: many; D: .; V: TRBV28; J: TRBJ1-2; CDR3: CASHRDPGRYTF; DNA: TGTGCCAGCCACCGTGACCCCGGGAGATACACCTTC
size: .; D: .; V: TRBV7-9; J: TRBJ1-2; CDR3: CASSPLGGQGYGYTF; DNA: TGTGCCAGCAGCCCCTTGGGGGGCCAAGGCTATGGCTACACCTTC
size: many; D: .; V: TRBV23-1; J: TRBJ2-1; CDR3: CASSRHGNEQFF; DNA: TGCGCCAGCAGCCGCCACGGCAATGAGCAGTTCTTC
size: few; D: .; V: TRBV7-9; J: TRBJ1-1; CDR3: CASSSRADTEAFF; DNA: TGTGCCAGCAGCTCCAGGGCAGACACTGAAGCTTTCTTT
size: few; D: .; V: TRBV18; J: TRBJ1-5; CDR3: CASSPGTGTGNQPQHF; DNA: TGTGCCAGCTCACCGGGGACCGGGACCGGCAATCAGCCCCAGCATTTT
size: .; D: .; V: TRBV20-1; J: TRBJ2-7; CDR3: CSARPTGTGSYEQYF; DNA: TGCAGTGCCCGTCCGACCGGGACTGGCTCCTACGAGCAGTACTTC
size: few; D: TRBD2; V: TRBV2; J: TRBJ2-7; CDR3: CASSETGLAGDYEQYF; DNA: TGTGCCAGCAGTGAAACCGGACTAGCGGGGGACTACGAGCAGTACTTC
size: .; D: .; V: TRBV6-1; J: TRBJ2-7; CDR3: CASSGGTANSYEQCF; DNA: TGTGCCAGCAGCGGAGGGACAGCCAACTCCTACGAGCAGTGCTTC
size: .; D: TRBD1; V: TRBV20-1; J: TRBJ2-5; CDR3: CSASPTGVGRTQYF; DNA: TGCAGTGCTAGCCCTACAGGGGTGGGTCGGACCCAGTACTTC
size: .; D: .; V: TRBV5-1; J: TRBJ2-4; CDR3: CASSLSGLGGSGEQYF; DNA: TGCGCCAGCAGCTTGTCGGGCCTTGGGGGGTCCGGGGAGCAGTACTTC
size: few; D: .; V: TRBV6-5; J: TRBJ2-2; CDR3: CASSYSPDSPAGELFF; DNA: TGTGCCAGCAGTTACTCCCCCGACAGTCCGGCCGGGGAGCTGTTTTTT
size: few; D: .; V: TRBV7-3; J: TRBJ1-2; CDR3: CASSDKTGHGIYGYTF; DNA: TGTGCCAGCAGCGACAAAACGGGACACGGTATCTATGGCTACACCTTC
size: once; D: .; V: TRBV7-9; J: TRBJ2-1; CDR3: CASSLMAEQFF; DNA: TGTGCCAGCAGCTTAATGGCGGAGCAGTTCTTC
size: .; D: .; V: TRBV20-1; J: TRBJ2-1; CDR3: CSAREGRSEQFF; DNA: TGCAGTGCTAGAGAGGGACGTTCGGAGCAGTTCTTC
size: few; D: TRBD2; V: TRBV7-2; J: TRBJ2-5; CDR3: CAGLVGGRETQYF; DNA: TGTGCTGGACTAGTGGGGGGTCGAGAGACCCAGTACTTC
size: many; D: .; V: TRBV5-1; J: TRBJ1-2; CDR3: CASSLGDRRVDGYTF; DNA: TGCGCCAGCAGCTTGGGGGACCGCCGTGTAGATGGCTACACCTTC
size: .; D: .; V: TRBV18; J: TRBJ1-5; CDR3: CASSGRIGNQPQHF; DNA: TGTGCCAGCTCAGGGAGGATCGGCAATCAGCCCCAGCATTTT
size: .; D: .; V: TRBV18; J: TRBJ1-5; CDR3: CASSPKGSGPQHF; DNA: TGTGCCAGCTCACCCAAGGGGTCGGGGCCCCAGCATTTT
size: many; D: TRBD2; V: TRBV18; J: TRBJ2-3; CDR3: CASSPAPVAGGSTDTQYF; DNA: TGTGCCAGCTCACCAGCACCTGTGGCGGGAGGCAGCACAGATACGCAGTATTTT
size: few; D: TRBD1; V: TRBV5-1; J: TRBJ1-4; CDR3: CASSFRTGEEKLFF; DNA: TGCGCCAGCAGCTTCCGTACAGGGGAAGAAAAACTGTTTTTT
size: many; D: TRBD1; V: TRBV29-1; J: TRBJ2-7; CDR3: CSVETDRDSYEQYF; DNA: TGCAGCGTTGAGACGGACAGGGACTCCTACGAGCAGTACTTC